Listed below are T cell receptor beta chains from one sample, sequenced in a study of T-cell memory formation after mild COVID-19. MiXCR was run by TCRdb on the 5' RACE reads, yielding one entry per CDR3 protein. The sample lists about 430,000 distinct CDR3 sequences, more than 20% occurring once. Sequencing used PBMCs or a T cell subset sorted from them (not recorded which). These receptors were taken from an adult woman who had mild COVID-19 (a few samples of this study predate the infection). Cell type and time point are not known. Both conserved end residues are part of each CDR3. D genes are given only for firm matches. Part of the rows lack a size; the others show once, few, many or a class for expanded clones.

j_call d_call v_call clone_size cdr3_nt cdr3_aa
TRBJ1-1 . TRBV20-1 . TGCAGTGCTCAGAGGTTGTTCGGACAGTTAAACACTGAAGCTTTCTTT CSAQRLFGQLNTEAFF
TRBJ2-7 TRBD1 TRBV29-1 few TGCAGCGTCTCCGGGACAGGTGTATCCTACGAGCAGTACTTC CSVSGTGVSYEQYF
TRBJ2-3 TRBD1 TRBV11-1 . TGTGCCAGCAGCAGTCAATCCGGGACAGGGAAAAGAGATACGCAGTATTTT CASSSQSGTGKRDTQYF
TRBJ2-6 . TRBV15 . TGTGCCACCAGCAGAGGGGCAGGGAGCAACTCTGGGGCCAACGTCCTGACTTTC CATSRGAGSNSGANVLTF
TRBJ2-1 . TRBV7-9 few TGTGCCAGCAGCTCCCGTGACCCAGAGCAGTTCTTC CASSSRDPEQFF
TRBJ2-7 . TRBV24-1 few TGTGCCACCAGTGGCGGACGGGGTGAGCAGTACTTC CATSGGRGEQYF
TRBJ1-1 . TRBV5-1 few TGCGCCAGCAGCTTGGTAGGGCAGTTGACAGCTTTCTTT CASSLVGQLTAFF
TRBJ1-5 . TRBV12-3/TRBV12-4 . TGTGCCAGCAGTTTGGCAGGAGGGCTGGGCAATCAGCCCCAGCATTTT CASSLAGGLGNQPQHF
TRBJ2-2 . TRBV11-2 . TGTGCCAGCAGCTTTGGACCGCTGAACACCGGGGAGCTGTTTTTT CASSFGPLNTGELFF
TRBJ2-3 TRBD2 TRBV20-1 few TGCAGTGCTAGAGCGGCGGGAGCAAGAGATACGCAGTATTTT CSARAAGARDTQYF
TRBJ1-1 . TRBV7-9 . TGTGCCAGCAGCGGAGACCGTCAGGACCTCATGAACACTGAAGCTTTCTTT CASSGDRQDLMNTEAFF
TRBJ2-5 . TRBV12-3/TRBV12-4 few TGTGCCAGCAGCTACTCGGGACAAAAAGAGACCCAGTACTTC CASSYSGQKETQYF
TRBJ2-5 TRBD2 TRBV7-2 . TGTGCCAGCAGCTTTACGCTAGCGGAAGAGACCCAGTACTTC CASSFTLAEETQYF
TRBJ1-1 . TRBV5-1 . TGCGCCAGCAGCGACTCCTCGGGCGTGGGGCCCCTCATGAACACTGAAGCTTTCTTT CASSDSSGVGPLMNTEAFF
TRBJ1-3 . TRBV12-3/TRBV12-4 few TGTGCCAGCAGAACCGAGAGGAACACCATATATTTT CASRTERNTIYF
TRBJ2-7 TRBD2 TRBV20-1 . TGCAGTGCCAATCCGGGACTAGCGGGGGTATTTGATTTCTACGAGCAGTACTTC CSANPGLAGVFDFYEQYF
TRBJ1-1 . TRBV30 . TGTGCCTGGAGTCTCCGGAACACTGAAGCTTTCTTT CAWSLRNTEAFF
TRBJ2-5 TRBD1 TRBV20-1 . TGCAGTGCTAGAGAGCCGGGACAGGGGGAGTACGAGACCCAGTACTTC CSAREPGQGEYETQYF
TRBJ2-5 . TRBV5-4 few TGTGCCAGCAGCTTGGTCTATTTGGGTCAAGAGACCCAGTACTTC CASSLVYLGQETQYF
TRBJ2-1 TRBD2 TRBV5-1 . TGCGCCAGCAGCCCAGGACTAGCGAATGAGCAGTTCTTC CASSPGLANEQFF
TRBJ1-1 . TRBV15 . TGTGCCACCAGCAGAGGAGTGGACAAGAAAAGGGTTGGGACTGAAGCTTTCTTT CATSRGVDKKRVGTEAFF
TRBJ2-7 . TRBV6-2/TRBV6-3 . TGTGCCAGCAGTTACTCGAGTCAGGGGGGCTTCTACGAGCAGTACTTC CASSYSSQGGFYEQYF
TRBJ1-6 TRBD1 TRBV12-3/TRBV12-4 . TGTGCCAGCAGTTTATCCGGGACAGCAAATTCACCCCTCCACTTT CASSLSGTANSPLHF
TRBJ2-1 . TRBV7-9 . TGTGCCAGCAGCCCCCCTGGGGGGGCCCCAGGGCAGTTCTTC CASSPPGGAPGQFF
TRBJ2-1 TRBD2 TRBV12-3/TRBV12-4 few TGTGCCAGCAGTTTTAGCGGGAGGTACAATGAGCAGTTCTTC CASSFSGRYNEQFF
TRBJ2-3 TRBD2 TRBV4-1 . TGCGCCAGCAGCCAACTCCCGGGACTAGGGCGCACAGATACGCAGTATTTT CASSQLPGLGRTDTQYF
TRBJ2-5 TRBD2 TRBV7-2 . TGTGCCAGCAGCTCTATGACTAGCGGGGGGGCCGAGACCCAGTACTTC CASSSMTSGGAETQYF
TRBJ2-3 TRBD2 TRBV12-3/TRBV12-4 . TGTGCCAGCAGCGCCACTAGCGGCACAGATACGCAGTATTTT CASSATSGTDTQYF
TRBJ2-3 . TRBV7-2 . TGTGCCAGCCGCTCCCCGGGCGGACGCACAGATACGCAGTATTTT CASRSPGGRTDTQYF
TRBJ1-2 . TRBV19 . TGTGCCAGTAGTACCCGGGAGGGCTATGGCTACACCTTC CASSTREGYGYTF
TRBJ2-1 . TRBV3-1 few TGTGCCAGCAGCCACCCAGAAGAGCGGGCCGAGCAGTTCTTC CASSHPEERAEQFF
TRBJ2-1 TRBD1 TRBV7-3 . TGTGCCAGCAGCTTAATACAGGGGGCTAGTGAGCAGTTCTTC CASSLIQGASEQFF
TRBJ2-7 . TRBV19 . TGTGCCAGTAGTATTGGGACGGTTGGGTACGAGCAGTACTTC CASSIGTVGYEQYF
TRBJ2-1 . TRBV2 . TGTGCCAGCATGAGAGGGTACAATGAGCAGTTCTTC CASMRGYNEQFF
TRBJ2-5 . TRBV29-1 . TGCAGCGTACTAAGAGAGACCCAGTACTTC CSVLRETQYF
TRBJ1-2 . TRBV20-1 . TGCAGTGCTAGAGATCTGGCAGGGATTATTGGCTACACCTTC CSARDLAGIIGYTF
TRBJ2-1 . TRBV18 many TGTGCCAGCTCACCCCGGACGGGGTCCCGTTCGAGCTCCTACAATGAGCAGTTCTTC CASSPRTGSRSSSYNEQFF
TRBJ2-7 TRBD1 TRBV6-6 few TGTGCCAGCAGAGACCGGGACAGACAATCCTACGAGCAGTACTTC CASRDRDRQSYEQYF
TRBJ1-1 . TRBV24-1 few TGTGCCACCAGTGCCGGGACGGGCGATAAGGCTGAAGCTTTCTTT CATSAGTGDKAEAFF
TRBJ2-5 TRBD1 TRBV7-9 . TGTGCCAGCAGCAATCCCCTGACAGGGAAGTTTGAGACCCAGTACTTC CASSNPLTGKFETQYF
TRBJ2-1 TRBD2 TRBV12-3/TRBV12-4 . TGTGCCAGCAGAGCGGGAGCCTCCTACAATGAGCAGTTCTTC CASRAGASYNEQFF
TRBJ2-1 . TRBV7-3 few TGTGCCAGCAGCAGAATTTGGACTACCGAGGATGAGCAGTTCTTC CASSRIWTTEDEQFF
TRBJ1-4 TRBD1 TRBV29-1 . TGCAGCGTTGAAGACACGGACAGGGCTAATGAAAAACTGTTTTTT CSVEDTDRANEKLFF
TRBJ1-4 . TRBV4-1 few TGCGCCAGCAGCCTCCCCGATGGGCCGCTGCGTGAAAAACTGTTTTTT CASSLPDGPLREKLFF
TRBJ2-5 TRBD1 TRBV5-4 . TGTGCCAGCAGCTTGGGGGGACAGGGTAGGCAAGAGACCCAGTACTTC CASSLGGQGRQETQYF
TRBJ2-5 . TRBV20-1 few TGCAGTGCTAGAAATGGGCCTGGGAAGACCCAGTACTTC CSARNGPGKTQYF
TRBJ2-7 . TRBV6-5 . TGTGCCAGCAGCCAAACCGGGACCGACCCCCGGTACGAGCAGTACTTC CASSQTGTDPRYEQYF
TRBJ1-4 . TRBV12-3/TRBV12-4 . TGTGCCAGCAGTTCGACAGGCGGGAGGGAAAAACTGTTTTTT CASSSTGGREKLFF
TRBJ2-3 . TRBV7-9 . TGTGCCAGCAGCGTTCCAGGGTTCCTCTTCACAGATACGCAGTATTTT CASSVPGFLFTDTQYF
TRBJ1-6 TRBD1 TRBV20-1 few TGCAGTGCTAGAGTTGGGACAGAAAATTCACCCCTCCACTTT CSARVGTENSPLHF
TRBJ2-1 TRBD2 TRBV27 few TGTGCCAGCAGTTCGATTTCTAGCGGAGAGCAGTTCTTC CASSSISSGEQFF
TRBJ1-2 . TRBV18 few TGTGCCAGCTCACCAGGGGACTCTAACTATGGCTACACCTTC CASSPGDSNYGYTF
TRBJ1-1 . TRBV7-2 . TGTGCCAGCAGCCCCCCCAGCAGGGTATCTGCTTTCTTT CASSPPSRVSAFF
TRBJ2-1 TRBD1 TRBV24-1 many TGTGCCACCAGTGATTTGGGAACAGGGGGACAGTTCTTC CATSDLGTGGQFF
TRBJ2-1 . TRBV24-1 . TGTGCCACCAGTGATTTTGATGAGCAGTTCTTC CATSDFDEQFF
TRBJ2-7 . TRBV29-1 . TGCAGCGTTGAAGGACAGGAAAGCTCCTACGAGCAGTACTTC CSVEGQESSYEQYF
TRBJ2-3 TRBD1 TRBV6-2/TRBV6-3 . TGTGCCAGCAGTATGACAGGGGAGATAGATACGCAGTATTTT CASSMTGEIDTQYF
TRBJ2-7 TRBD1 TRBV27 . TGTGCCAGCAGTTCTTACAGGGGTGGTGAGCAGTACTTC CASSSYRGGEQYF